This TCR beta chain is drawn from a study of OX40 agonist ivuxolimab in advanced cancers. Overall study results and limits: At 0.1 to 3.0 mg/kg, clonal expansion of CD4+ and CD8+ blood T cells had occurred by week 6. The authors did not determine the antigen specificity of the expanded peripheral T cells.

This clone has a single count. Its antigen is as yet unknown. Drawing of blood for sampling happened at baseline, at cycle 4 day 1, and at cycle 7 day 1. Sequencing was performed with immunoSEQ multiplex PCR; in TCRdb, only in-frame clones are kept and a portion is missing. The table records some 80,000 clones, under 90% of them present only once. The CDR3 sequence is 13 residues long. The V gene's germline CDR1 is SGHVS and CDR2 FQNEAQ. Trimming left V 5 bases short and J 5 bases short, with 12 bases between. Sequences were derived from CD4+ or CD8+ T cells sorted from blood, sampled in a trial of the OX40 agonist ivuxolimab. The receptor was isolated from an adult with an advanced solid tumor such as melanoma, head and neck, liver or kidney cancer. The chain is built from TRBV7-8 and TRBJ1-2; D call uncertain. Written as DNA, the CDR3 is TGTGCCAGCAGCGGACGCGTGGAATATGGCTACACCTTC. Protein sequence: CASSGRVEYGYTF.